These 18 T cell receptor beta chains share one sample of origin, sequenced in a study of metastatic and nonmetastatic thyroid tumors. TCRdb reprocessed the PCR reads via MiXCR. The sample has about 27,000 clones, about an eighth seen once. No patient received treatment before thyroid surgery. Sequencing was done on a sample of blood. The receptor source for this set is a female donor with papillary thyroid cancer or a benign thyroid nodule (not recorded which). Some clones in this sample may be carry-over from other donors' samples.

This clone was recorded at least ten times. The chain uses TRBV27 and TRBJ1-5; 11 nucleotides agree with TRBD1. Germline V gene data show CDR1 as MNHEY and CDR2 as SMNVEV (reference sequence). The V gene end was trimmed by 0 bases and the J gene end by 4 bases; junction bases not matched to a gene: 5. This CDR3 has 17 residues. This chain's CDR3 is CASSLSRDRGRNQPQHF. The CDR3 DNA reads TGTGCCAGCAGTTTATCCAGGGACAGGGGGAGGAATCAGCCCCAGCATTTT.

This clone was seen repeatedly, ten times or more. The V gene is TRBV28, the J gene TRBJ2-2, with D unclear. The CDR3 extends over 13 amino acids. V lost 6 bases, J lost 5 bases, and 10 bases lay in between. Germline V gene sequence: CDR1 MDHEN, CDR2 SYDVKM. CDR3 nucleotides: TGTGCCAGCAGGAAGCCGGGTACCGGGGAGCTGTTTTTT. Its protein is CASRKPGTGELFF.

This clone was observed at least ten times. The J gene is TRBJ1-5, the V gene TRBV12-3 or TRBV12-4; D gene uncertain. The CDR3 length is 14 residues. Trimming removed 3 bases from V and 8 bases from J, with 14 bases in between. The CDR3 loop is CASSFRGRDKPQHF. CDR3 nucleotides: TGTGCCAGCAGTTTTCGAGGGCGTGACAAGCCCCAGCATTTT.

This clone was seen more than once but under ten times. Germline is not matched at one junction end, which may reflect a read error. The chain has TRBV6-6 and TRBJ2-7, with 9 bases matching TRBD1. Germline V gene sequence: CDR1 MNHNY, CDR2 SVGAGI (reference sequence). The CDR3 is made up of 14 amino acids. The CDR3 protein is CAISYEGQGGEQYF. In DNA, the CDR3 is TGTGCCATCAGTTACGAGGGACAGGGAGGCGAGCAGTACTTC.

There are many counts of this clone. V and J are TRBV6-1 and TRBJ1-1; D might be TRBD1 (5 bases). V shed 2 bases and J shed 0 bases, with 10 bases lying between them. The CDR3 loop spans 15 amino acids. The germline gives CDR1 MNHNS, CDR2 SASEGT. The CDR3 here is CASSEQGGVNTEAFF. The CDR3 DNA reads TGTGCCAGCAGTGAACAGGGCGGCGTGAACACTGAAGCTTTCTTT.

Ten or more counts support this clone. The rearrangement uses TRBV10-3 and TRBJ1-5; D is unresolved. The germline CDR1 and CDR2 sequences are ENHRY and SYGVKD. Trimming cost V 3 bases and J 1 base, with 4 bases left between them. The CDR3 extends over 13 amino acids. CDR3 sequence: CAISENSNQPQHF. The CDR3 DNA sequence: TGTGCCATCAGTGAAAACAGCAATCAGCCCCAGCATTTT.

In the case of this clone: A much larger clone lies one base from this, so it may be a read error. The sample has other DNA sequences that encode this CDR3 too. The chain employs TRBV5-4 and TRBJ2-3, with TRBD2 matching 9 bases. Germline lookup yields CDR1 SGHNT and CDR2 YYREEE (reference sequence). CDR3 length: 15 amino acids. The DNA for the CDR3 is TGTGCCAGCAGCATTGCAGGGACTAGCACAGATACACAGTATTTT. Its translation: CASSIAGTSTDTQYF.

This clone was seen ten or more times. The chain couples TRBV3-1 to TRBJ1-2; 7 bases agree with TRBD1. Germline V CDR1 and CDR2: LGHDT, YNNKEL (reference sequence). J was trimmed by 0 bases and V by 4 bases; bases with no gene match: 2. The CDR3 contains 14 residues. The CDR3 DNA sequence: TGTGCCAGCAGCCGAGGGACAGCTAACTATGGCTACACCTTC. It specifies CASSRGTANYGYTF.

This clone was recorded many times. Additional DNA sequences in this sample encode the identical CDR3. CDR3 protein: CASSYTAEGNTEAFF. CDR3 DNA sequence: TGTGCCAGCAGTTACACTGCGGAAGGGAACACTGAAGCTTTCTTT. The chain is built from TRBV6-5 and TRBJ1-1; D gene unclear. The CDR3 runs to 15 residues. Trimming took 2 bases from V and 1 from J, leaving 11 bases between them. CDR1 is MNHEY, CDR2 SVGAGI, per germline.

By share, this clone ranks as medium-sized. The chain links TRBV15 to TRBJ2-2, with TRBD2 matching over 9 bases. Germline assignment: CDR1 LNHNV and CDR2 YYDKDF (reference sequence). Trimming cost V 2 bases and J 3 bases; bases outside gene matches: 4. This CDR3 contains 16 residues. The CDR3 protein is CATSRHSGRDTGELFF. As DNA, the CDR3 is TGTGCCACCAGCAGACATAGCGGGAGAGACACCGGGGAGCTGTTTTTT. Filled out from reference TRBV15 and TRBJ2-2, the complete variable domain reads DAMVIQNPRYQVTQFGKPVTLSCSQTLNHNVMYWYQQKSSQAPKLLFHYYDKDFNNEADTPDNFQSRRPNTSFCFLDIRSPGLGDTAMYLCATSRHSGRDTGELFFGEGSRLTVL.

This clone was observed at least ten times. This sequence joins TRBV30 and TRBJ2-5; D is possibly TRBD2 (6 bases). CDR3 length: 12 amino acids. Trimming took off 3 bases at V and 4 bases at J, with 9 bases between the two ends. Looked up from germline, CDR1 is GTSNPN and CDR2 is SVGIG (reference sequence). The CDR3 loop reads CAWRGGRETQYF. The DNA for the CDR3 is TGTGCCTGGAGAGGAGGGAGAGAGACCCAGTACTTC.

This clone was seen repeatedly, ten times or more. The CDR3 is CASSTTTRTANTGELFF. Written as DNA, the CDR3 is TGTGCCAGCAGCACAACAACCCGGACTGCGAACACCGGGGAGCTGTTTTTT. V gene TRBV7-2 combines with J gene TRBJ2-2; a weak D match, TRBD2 (5 bases). The CDR3 length is 17 residues. Germline V gene lookup returns CDR1 SGHTA and CDR2 FQGNSA. V lost 5 bases and J lost 0, with 16 bases in between.

Comment on this clone: Its ends do not fully match the called genes, so a read error is possible. This chain joins TRBV5-1 and TRBJ2-7, with D possibly being TRBD2 (5 bases). The germline V gene encodes CDR1 SGHRS and CDR2 YFSETQ. CDR3 length equals 14 residues. The chain's CDR3 is CASGLTGSNYEQYF. The CDR3 DNA follows: TGCGCCAGCGGCTTGACGGGGTCGAACTACGAGCAGTACTTC. Full variable domain (outside the CDR3, taken from reference TRBV5-1 and TRBJ2-7): KAGVTQTPRYLIKTRGQQVTLSCSPISGHRSVSWYQQTPGQGLQFLFEYFSETQRNKGNFPGRFSGRQFSNSRSEMNVSTLELGDSALYLCASGLTGSNYEQYFGPGTRLTVT.

This clone occurred many times. V is TRBV6-1 and J is TRBJ2-5, with TRBD2 matching 7 bases. CDR3 length: 14 amino acids. Trimming removed 6 bases from V and 6 bases from J; junction bases left unmatched: 10. CDR1 is MNHNS and CDR2 is SASEGT in the germline V gene. CDR3 nucleotides: TGTGCCAGCAGCTATGAGGGAGGGTTGCAGACCCAGTACTTC. This sequence encodes CASSYEGGLQTQYF.

This chain connects TRBV15 to TRBJ1-1, with a weak D call TRBD1 (5 bases). Germline V CDR1 and CDR2: LNHNV, YYDKDF (reference sequence). The CDR3 covers 16 residues. Trimming removed 4 bases from V and 2 bases from J, with 17 bases in between. As DNA, the CDR3 is TGTGCCACCAGCACCCCGGCGGGGGGGGACAACACTGAAGCTTTCTTT. Translated, it gives CATSTPAGGDNTEAFF.

This clone appeared many times. V gene TRBV5-1 combines with J gene TRBJ2-7; 12 bases agree with TRBD2. Germline CDR1 is SGHRS and CDR2 is YFSETQ. Trimming at V came to 3 bases and at J to 0 bases, leaving 4 bases not matched to a gene. This CDR3 comprises 16 residues. In DNA, the CDR3 is TGCGCCAGCAGCTCCGGGACTAGCGGGTTCTCCTACGAGCAGTACTTC. It translates to CASSSGTSGFSYEQYF.

This clone was seen many times. The rearrangement joins TRBV11-3 to TRBJ2-1; 8 nucleotides agree with TRBD1. Germline V gene data show CDR1 as SGHNT and CDR2 as YENEEA. With V trimmed by 5 bases and J by 6 bases, 9 bases remained unmatched. The CDR3 contains 15 residues. The CDR3 DNA reads TGTGCCAGCAGCGATCTCCGGACAGGGACCAATGAGCAGTTCTTC. Translating it yields CASSDLRTGTNEQFF.

This clone has a count of ten or more. This chain joins TRBV11-1 and TRBJ1-2; no reliable D call. The CDR3 has 16 residues. CDR1 and CDR2 (germline): SGHAT, FQDESV (reference sequence). Trimming pared 0 bases from V and 8 bases from J, leaving 19 bases between. CDR3 protein: CASSLAFRESTEGYTF. The CDR3, as DNA: TGTGCCAGCAGCTTAGCTTTTAGGGAATCCACGGAGGGCTACACCTTC. Combining the CDR3 with reference TRBV11-1 and TRBJ1-2 gives the whole variable domain EAEVAQSPRYKITEKSQAVAFWCDPISGHATLYWYRQILGQGPELLVQFQDESVVDDSQLPKDRFSAERLKGVDSTLKIQPAELGDSAMYLCASSLAFRESTEGYTFGSGTRLTVV.